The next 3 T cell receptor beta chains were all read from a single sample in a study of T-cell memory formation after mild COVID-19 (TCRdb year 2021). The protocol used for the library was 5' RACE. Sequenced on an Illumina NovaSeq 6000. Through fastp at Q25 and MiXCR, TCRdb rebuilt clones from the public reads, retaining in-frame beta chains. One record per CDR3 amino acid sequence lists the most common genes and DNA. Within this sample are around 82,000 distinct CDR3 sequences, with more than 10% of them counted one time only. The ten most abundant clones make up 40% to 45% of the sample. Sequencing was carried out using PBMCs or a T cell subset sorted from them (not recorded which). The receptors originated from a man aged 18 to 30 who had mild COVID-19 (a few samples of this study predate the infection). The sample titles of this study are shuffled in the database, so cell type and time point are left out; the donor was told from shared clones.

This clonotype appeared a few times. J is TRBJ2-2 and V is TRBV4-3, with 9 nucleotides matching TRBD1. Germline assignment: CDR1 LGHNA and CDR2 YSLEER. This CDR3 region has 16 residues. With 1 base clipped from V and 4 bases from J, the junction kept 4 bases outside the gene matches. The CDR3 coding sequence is TGCGCCAGCAGCCAAGGACAGGGGGTTGGCACCGGGGAGCTGTTTTTT. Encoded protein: CASSQGQGVGTGELFF.

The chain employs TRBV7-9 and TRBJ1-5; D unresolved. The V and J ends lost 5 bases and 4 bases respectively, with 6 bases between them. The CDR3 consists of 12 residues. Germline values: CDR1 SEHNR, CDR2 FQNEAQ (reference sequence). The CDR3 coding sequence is TGTGCCAGCAGCCCCGAAAATCAGCCCCAGCATTTT. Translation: CASSPENQPQHF.

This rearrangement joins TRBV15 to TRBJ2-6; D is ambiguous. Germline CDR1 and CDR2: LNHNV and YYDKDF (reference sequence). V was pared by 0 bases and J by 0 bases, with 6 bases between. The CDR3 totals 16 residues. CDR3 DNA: TGTGCCACCAGCAGAGATCGGATCTCTGGGGCCAACGTCCTGACTTTC. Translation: CATSRDRISGANVLTF.